This TCR beta chain came from a study of blood T cell repertoires in COVID-19. For the study at large: The United States, Italy and Spain provided the acute and convalescent COVID-19 samples. Sources were T cells, B-cell-depleted T cells, or PBMCs; the material itself was cDNA or gDNA.

The CDR3 is made up of 14 amino acids. CDR1 and CDR2 from the germline V gene are MNHEY and SMNVEV (reference sequence). The V and J ends lost 6 bases and 4 bases respectively, with 15 bases between them. This table comes from immunoSEQ multiplex PCR, and its TCRdb copy is limited to in-frame clones, with some not included. This table has about 200,000 clones, roughly 89% appearing once. This rearrangement joins TRBV27 to TRBJ1-2; tentatively, D is TRBD1 (6 bases). Sequencing was done on a sample of peripheral blood. This TCR derives from a man between 35 and 55 years old with acute or convalescent COVID-19. The CDR3: CASSNYRTAYGYTF. CDR3 in DNA: TGTGCCAGCAGCAATTACCGGACAGCCTATGGCTACACCTTC.